Below, 27 T cell receptor beta chains from the same sample are listed, as sequenced in a study of patients and donors after allogeneic stem cell transplantation. TCRdb re-called the RT-PCR reads through MiXCR, storing one row per CDR3 protein. The table has some 880,000 distinct CDR3 sequences, approximately 19% seen once; the top ten hold 6%. Sequencing input: blood, either unsorted or a sorted T cell fraction (not recorded which). The source is a human donor who was either an allogeneic HSCT recipient or a stem cell or donor lymphocyte infusion donor (not recorded which). It is not recorded whose cells these are; they may come from a transplant donor.

This clonotype was found a few times. The chain recombines TRBV5-1 with TRBJ2-7, with 11 bases fitting TRBD2. This CDR3 region has 15 residues. Germline V gene sequence: CDR1 SGHRS, CDR2 YFSETQ. The V and J ends lost 3 bases and 2 bases, in that order; junction bases with no gene match: 4. CDR3 sequence (DNA): TGCGCCAGCAGCTCGGGACTAGCGGTGACCTACGAGCAGTACTTC. The encoded protein is CASSSGLAVTYEQYF.

This chain joins TRBV7-8 and TRBJ1-5, with D possibly being TRBD1 (6 bases). Trimming stripped 5 bases from V and 2 bases from J, with 28 bases between. CDR3 length: 20 amino acids. Germline CDR1 reads SGHVS; CDR2 reads FQNEAQ. The chain's CDR3 is CASSGANREGKLCCNQPQHF. Written as DNA, the CDR3 is TGTGCCAGCAGCGGCGCCAACAGGGAAGGGAAATTGTGTTGCAATCAGCCCCAGCATTTT.

Many counts were recorded for this clonotype. This chain uses TRBV6-1 with TRBJ1-1; the match to TRBD1 covers 8 bases. This CDR3 has 13 residues. Germline V gives CDR1 MNHNS, CDR2 SASEGT. Trimming removed 6 bases from V and 5 bases from J; junction bases left unmatched: 5. CDR3 loop: CASRTGVGTEAFF. The CDR3 nucleotides are TGTGCCAGCAGGACAGGGGTGGGTACTGAAGCTTTCTTT.

This clonotype was seen more than once but under ten times. The rearrangement links TRBV6-5 to TRBJ2-5; D gene unclear. V was pared by 0 bases and J by 0 bases, with 11 bases between. CDR1 is MNHEY and CDR2 is SVGAGI in the germline V gene. The CDR3 totals 16 residues. The CDR3 DNA follows: TGTGCCAGCAGTTACTCGCTTGGACGGTACCAAGAGACCCAGTACTTC. Its protein product is CASSYSLGRYQETQYF.

This clonotype was seen only a few times. This rearrangement joins TRBV5-1 to TRBJ1-2; 7 bases match TRBD1. CDR3 length: 14 amino acids. Trimming at V came to 0 bases and at J to 4 bases, leaving 3 bases not matched to a gene. In germline, CDR1 is SGHRS, CDR2 YFSETQ. The CDR3 region has the DNA TGCGCCAGCAGCTTGGCACAGGGGACCTATGGCTACACCTTC. Translating it yields CASSLAQGTYGYTF. Full variable domain (rest looked up from reference TRBV5-1 and TRBJ1-2): KAGVTQTPRYLIKTRGQQVTLSCSPISGHRSVSWYQQTPGQGLQFLFEYFSETQRNKGNFPGRFSGRQFSNSRSEMNVSTLELGDSALYLCASSLAQGTYGYTFGSGTRLTVV.

The J gene is TRBJ2-7, the V gene TRBV9; 7 positions agree with TRBD2. The CDR3 loop spans 14 amino acids. Losses at the gene ends were 2 bases for V and 6 bases for J; bases not matched to a gene: 8. In germline, CDR1 is SGDLS, CDR2 YYNGEE. The CDR3 region is CASSVGAGVPEQYF. For the CDR3, the DNA is TGTGCCAGCAGCGTCGGGGCGGGAGTTCCCGAGCAGTACTTC.

The chain joins TRBV11-2 to TRBJ2-1; TRBD2 agrees at 10 bases. The junction had 10 bases not matched to a gene; V was cut back by 4 bases and J by 1 base. CDR3 length equals 18 residues. The germline V gene has CDR1 SGHAT and CDR2 FQNNGV. The CDR3 spells CASSSPPSGGKSYNEQFF. The CDR3 region has the DNA TGTGCCAGCAGCTCCCCCCCTAGCGGGGGTAAATCCTACAATGAGCAGTTCTTC.

This clonotype has a handful of counts. This sequence joins TRBV4-1 and TRBJ2-7, with D possibly being TRBD1 (6 bases). The germline V gene has CDR1 MGHRA and CDR2 YSYEKL. V lost 0 bases and J lost 3, with 15 bases in between. This CDR3 comprises 16 residues. In DNA form, the CDR3 reads TGCGCCAGCAGCCAAGATCCCGGGACACCTTTCTACGAGCAGTACTTC. Its translation is CASSQDPGTPFYEQYF.

This clonotype showed up just a few times. The chain has TRBV4-1 and TRBJ2-7, with 7 bases matching TRBD1. Looked up from germline, CDR1 is MGHRA and CDR2 is YSYEKL. The CDR3 length is 15 residues. J gave up 2 bases and V 5 bases, and 9 bases lay outside the gene matches. The CDR3 loop reads CASSLTRDRTYEQYF. CDR3 coding DNA: TGCGCCAGCAGCTTGACAAGGGACAGAACCTACGAGCAGTACTTC.

This clonotype turned up a few times. The chain's CDR3 is CASSVSTSTDTQYF. CDR3 coding DNA: TGTGCCAGCAGCGTATCTACTAGCACAGATACGCAGTATTTT. The rearrangement uses TRBV9 and TRBJ2-3, with unresolved D. Trimming removed 1 base at V and 0 bases at J, with 6 bases between. The CDR3 totals 14 residues. Per germline, CDR1 SGDLS and CDR2 YYNGEE. Looking up the rest from reference TRBV9 and TRBJ2-3 gives the full variable domain: DSGVTQTPKHLITATGQRVTLRCSPRSGDLSVYWYQQSLDQGLQFLIQYYNGEERAKGNILERFSAQQFPDLHSELNLSSLELGDSALYFCASSVSTSTDTQYFGPGTRLTVL.

This clonotype occurred a few times. CDR3 amino acids: CASSTRPGPYEQYF. The CDR3 nucleotides are TGCGCCAGCAGCACCAGGCCAGGTCCCTACGAGCAGTACTTC. This chain connects TRBV5-1 to TRBJ2-7; D is uncertain. In germline, CDR1 is SGHRS, CDR2 YFSETQ. V was cut by 4 bases and J by 2 bases, with 13 bases left in between. The CDR3 has 14 residues.

The sample holds a few counts of this clonotype. The chain couples TRBV19 to TRBJ1-1; TRBD1 aligns across 8 bases. CDR1 and CDR2 from the germline V gene are LNHDA and SQIVND (reference sequence). CDR3 length: 16 residues. The V gene end was trimmed by 9 bases and the J gene end by 9 bases; junction bases not matched to a gene: 21. CDR3 sequence reads: CASCIEPWTGPRKAFF. The CDR3 DNA sequence: TGTGCCAGCTGCATAGAGCCATGGACAGGGCCGCGGAAAGCTTTCTTT.

This clonotype was seen at least ten times. The CDR3 is CASRPLDGLNYGYTF. CDR3 nucleotide sequence: TGTGCCAGCAGACCCCTTGACGGGCTAAACTATGGCTACACCTTC. The chain couples TRBV12-3 or TRBV12-4 to TRBJ1-2; D unclear. V lost 6 bases to trimming and J lost 2 bases, with 16 bases between them. There are 15 residues in the CDR3.

This clonotype was counted at least ten times. The chain links TRBV12-3 or TRBV12-4 to TRBJ1-3, with no clear D. The germline V and J ends were trimmed by 6 bases and 0 bases, with 15 bases remaining between them. This CDR3 spans 16 amino acids. CDR3 in DNA: TGTGCCAGCAGCCCTTTGCGCGGGAGCTCTGGAAACACCATATATTTT. Its translation is CASSPLRGSSGNTIYF.

The J gene is TRBJ2-7, the V gene TRBV20-1; D unclear. V was clipped by 3 bases and J by 3 bases, with 12 bases between them. Germline CDR1 and CDR2: DFQATT and SNEGSKA (reference sequence). The CDR3 totals 13 residues. The CDR3 nucleotides are TGCAGTGCTAGGCCCCGGTCGCTCTACGAGCAGTACTTC. Translation gives CSARPRSLYEQYF.

V is TRBV7-9 and J is TRBJ1-1; a weak D match, TRBD1 (5 bases). The CDR3 spans 14 residues. Germline V gene data show CDR1 as SEHNR and CDR2 as FQNEAQ (reference sequence). Trimming left V 7 bases short and J 7 bases short, with 19 bases between. CDR3 nucleotide sequence: TGTGCCAGCACCTCCCCCCTTAGGGGAGATGAAGCTTTCTTT. Translation: CASTSPLRGDEAFF.

A word on this clonotype: Given a much more abundant clone one base away, this may be a read error. The chain couples TRBV7-8 to TRBJ2-3; D is perhaps TRBD1 (5 bases). With 3 bases removed from V and 0 bases from J, the gap between germline ends came to 10 bases. The CDR3 runs to 15 residues. Germline V gives CDR1 SGHVS, CDR2 FQNEAQ. Written as DNA, the CDR3 is TGTGCCAGCAGCTTTGGGGCTACTAGCACAGATACGCAGTATTTT. It translates to CASSFGATSTDTQYF.

This clonotype was detected a few times. The chain uses TRBV15 and TRBJ2-7, with D perhaps TRBD1 or TRBD2 (5 bases each). The V gene's germline CDR1 is LNHNV and CDR2 YYDKDF (reference sequence). Deletions cut 3 bases from V and 8 bases from J, with 20 bases between. The CDR3 consists of 15 residues. This chain's CDR3 is CATSSARDVTVKQYF. Written as DNA, the CDR3 is TGTGCCACCAGCAGTGCCCGGGACGTGACGGTTAAGCAGTACTTC.

This clonotype showed up just a few times. The CDR3 region is CAISESTLQETQYF. The CDR3 DNA is TGTGCCATCAGTGAGTCGACACTCCAAGAGACCCAGTACTTC. This sequence joins TRBV10-3 and TRBJ2-5; D not resolved. The germline V and J ends were trimmed by 0 bases and 1 base, with 6 bases remaining between them. Germline CDR1 ENHRY, CDR2 SYGVKD. This CDR3 is 14 amino acids long.

This rearrangement joins TRBV27 to TRBJ2-5, with D tentatively TRBD2 (5 bases). From germline, CDR1 is MNHEY and CDR2 SMNVEV (reference sequence). This CDR3 comprises 15 residues. V shed 0 bases and J shed 2 bases, with 10 bases lying between them. In DNA, the CDR3 is TGTGCCAGCAGTTTATCGGGAGAGGTACAAGAGACCCAGTACTTC. Its protein product is CASSLSGEVQETQYF.

This clonotype has only a few counts. The chain combines TRBV20-1 with TRBJ2-7, with 14 bases that match TRBD2. V shed 6 bases and J 5 bases; nucleotides not matched to a gene: 9. CDR1 and CDR2 (germline): DFQATT, SNEGSKA (reference sequence). CDR3 length: 15 residues. This chain's CDR3 is CSAISGTSGSHEQYF. CDR3 sequence (DNA): TGCAGTGCAATCTCCGGGACTAGCGGGAGTCACGAGCAGTACTTC.

This chain links TRBV6-2 or TRBV6-3 with TRBJ2-5; 7 nucleotides align to TRBD1. This CDR3 contains 14 residues. The J segment lost 0 bases and the V segment lost 6 bases, leaving 4 bases of the junction unmatched. Germline lookup yields CDR1 MNHEY and CDR2 SVGEGT. The CDR3 protein is CASSSDRDQETQYF. The CDR3 bases are TGTGCCAGCAGCAGTGACAGGGACCAAGAGACCCAGTACTTC.

The genes are TRBV12-3 or TRBV12-4 and TRBJ2-7; no clear D. Trimming stripped 5 bases from V and 5 bases from J, with 16 bases between. CDR3 length equals 14 residues. CDR3 sequence (DNA): TGTGCCAGCAGTCCACGAAGGGTGGCCCACGAGCAGTACTTC. Residues: CASSPRRVAHEQYF.

Ten or more counts support this clonotype. The gene calls are TRBV12-3 or TRBV12-4 and TRBJ1-1, with a tentative D call TRBD1 (5 bases). V lost 6 bases to trimming and J lost 1 base, with 15 bases between them. This CDR3 spans 15 amino acids. The CDR3 DNA reads TGTGCCAGCAGCTTACCGGGGGATTCGAACACTGAAGCTTTCTTT. This encodes CASSLPGDSNTEAFF.

The chain uses TRBV7-2 and TRBJ1-2; 7 bases fit TRBD1. Looked up from germline, CDR1 is SGHTA and CDR2 is FQGNSA. Trimming removed 6 bases from V and 2 bases from J; junction bases left unmatched: 9. This CDR3 region has 15 residues. The CDR3 region is CASRAGGQRNYGYTF. The CDR3 nucleotides read TGTGCCAGCAGGGCAGGGGGACAGAGGAACTATGGCTACACCTTC.

This clonotype came up many times. The chain recombines TRBV7-2 with TRBJ1-1; 8 bases agree with TRBD1. V shed 5 bases and J 1 base; nucleotides not matched to a gene: 3. CDR1 and CDR2 (germline): SGHTA, FQGNSA. The CDR3 spans 14 residues. CDR3 nucleotides: TGTGCCAGCAGCCGGGACAGGTGGAACACTGAAGCTTTCTTT. Residues: CASSRDRWNTEAFF. Drawing the rest from reference TRBV7-2 and TRBJ1-1, the complete variable domain is GAGVSQSPSNKVTEKGKDVELRCDPISGHTALYWYRQSLGQGLEFLIYFQGNSAPDKSGLPSDRFSAERTGGSVSTLTIQRTQQEDSAVYLCASSRDRWNTEAFFGQGTRLTVV.

This clonotype has only a few counts. The chain is built from TRBV20-1 and TRBJ2-1, with TRBD2 matching 7 bases. Trimming cost V 0 bases and J 8 bases; bases outside gene matches: 13. In germline, CDR1 is DFQATT, CDR2 SNEGSKA (reference sequence). The CDR3 contains 16 residues. The CDR3 is CSARDLGLAEMDEQFF. The CDR3 DNA is TGCAGTGCTAGAGATTTAGGGCTAGCGGAAATGGATGAGCAGTTCTTC.